What follows are 11 T cell receptor beta chains derived from one specimen sequenced in a study of blood T cell repertoires in COVID-19. The assay was immunoSEQ multiplex PCR, and TCRdb's table has in-frame clones only and misses some. The repertoire holds about 250,000 clones, with 85% to 90% as singletons. The material sequenced was PBMCs or T cells enriched from blood (not recorded which). All receptors derive from a young man who had recovered from COVID-19.

The rearrangement uses TRBV10-2 and TRBJ2-5, with D hard to call. Germline-derived CDR1 and CDR2 are WSHSY and SAAADI. This CDR3 spans 12 amino acids. The V end lost 3 bases, the J end lost 4 bases, and 6 bases lay between the germline ends. The CDR3 spells CASSDGSETQYF. For the CDR3, the DNA is TGCGCCAGCAGTGATGGCTCAGAGACCCAGTACTTC.

The chain uses TRBV10-1 and TRBJ1-1, with 7 bases identical to TRBD1. V dropped 6 bases and J dropped 5; count of bases not matched to a gene: 6. This CDR3 is built from 13 residues. From germline, CDR1 is WNHNN and CDR2 SYGVQD (reference sequence). The CDR3 sequence is CASSQTGRTEAFF. CDR3 DNA sequence: TGCGCCAGCAGCCAGACAGGGAGAACTGAAGCTTTCTTT.

The chain has TRBV19 and TRBJ2-7, with D unclear. CDR1 and CDR2 from the germline V gene are LNHDA and SQIVND (reference sequence). The CDR3 covers 13 residues. V lost 3 bases, J lost 2 bases, and 8 bases lay in between. Here the CDR3 DNA reads TGTGCCAGTAGTATGGCCCAGGCCTACGAGCAGTACTTC. Protein: CASSMAQAYEQYF.

The rearrangement uses TRBV4-1 and TRBJ2-3; the match to TRBD2 covers 14 bases. After removal of 3 bases from V and 2 bases from J, the junction contained 13 bases not matched to a gene. There are 20 residues in the CDR3. CDR1 is MGHRA and CDR2 is YSYEKL in the germline V gene. The CDR3 spells CASSHPPPGLAGAYTDTQYF. The CDR3 nucleotides read TGCGCCAGCAGCCACCCGCCGCCGGGACTAGCGGGGGCTTACACAGATACGCAGTATTTT.

The J gene is TRBJ1-2, the V gene TRBV21-1; the D segment call TRBD1 is taken from the table without a DNA check. TRBV21-1 is a documented pseudogene. The CDR3 is made up of 13 amino acids. In nucleotides, the CDR3 is TGTGCCATCGAGGGGGAGATAAACTATGGCTACACCTTC. It translates to CAIEGEINYGYTF.

The rearrangement links TRBV11-2 to TRBJ2-7, with TRBD1 as a possible D gene (6 bases). Germline values: CDR1 SGHAT, CDR2 FQNNGV. The CDR3 extends over 15 amino acids. Trimming took off 4 bases at V and 5 bases at J, with 18 bases between the two ends. For the CDR3, the DNA is TGTGCCAGCAGCTCCGCCTTGCTCCAGGGGAACGAGCAGTACTTC. The encoded protein is CASSSALLQGNEQYF.

The genes are TRBV6-1 and TRBJ1-1, with TRBD1 as a possible D gene (5 bases). Per the germline V gene, CDR1 is MNHNS and CDR2 is SASEGT. V was shortened by 3 bases and J by 5 bases, with 16 bases between the two germline ends. The CDR3 is 15 amino acids. Here the CDR3 reads CASSETVSLGTEAFF. The CDR3 bases are TGTGCCAGCAGTGAGACAGTCTCCCTGGGTACTGAAGCTTTCTTT.

This chain uses TRBV10-3 with TRBJ2-3; TRBD2 matches at 10 bases. The CDR3 is 15 amino acids. Per germline, CDR1 ENHRY and CDR2 SYGVKD. Trimming took 9 bases from V and 1 from J; bases not matched to a gene: 7. The CDR3, as DNA: TGTGCCATAGGACTAGCGGAGACCCGCACAGATACGCAGTATTTT. Its protein is CAIGLAETRTDTQYF.

This chain connects TRBV18 to TRBJ1-6; D is ambiguous. The CDR3 loop spans 15 amino acids. The V gene lost 2 bases and the J gene lost 10 bases, with 15 bases spanning the gap. In germline, CDR1 is KGHSH, CDR2 LQKENI. The CDR3 nucleotides are TGTGCCAGCTCACCATGGGCCCCATCGGGGTCACCCCTCCACTTT. It encodes CASSPWAPSGSPLHF.

The chain employs TRBV4-1 and TRBJ1-6; TRBD1 agrees at 7 bases. From germline, CDR1 is MGHRA and CDR2 YSYEKL. This CDR3 comprises 16 residues. V was clipped by 0 bases and J by 7 bases; unmatched bases: 6. The CDR3 protein is CASSQDTRQGNSPLHF. The CDR3 nucleotides are TGCGCCAGCAGCCAAGATACGAGACAGGGCAATTCACCCCTCCACTTT.

In DNA form, the CDR3 reads TGTGCCAGCAGGGCAGGGGGTAGAGGAGAAAAACTGTTTTTT. Its protein product is CASRAGGRGEKLFF. V usage is TRBV11-2 and J usage is TRBJ1-4; 7 bases map to TRBD1. V shed 6 bases, J shed 8 bases, and the junction held 9 bases outside the gene matches. The length of the CDR3 is 14 residues. Germline CDR1 reads SGHAT; CDR2 reads FQNNGV.